The rows below give T cell receptor beta chains drawn from one sample of a study of blood T cell repertoires in COVID-19. Profiled with immunoSEQ multiplex PCR; TCRdb holds only in-frame clones, not every one. The data show a few hundred thousand clones, approximately 88% seen once. The material sequenced was peripheral blood. These TCRs come from a woman aged 25-40 years with COVID-19, enrolled during active disease. CDR3s include the opening cysteine and the closing phenylalanine or tryptophan. A D gene is named only where the DNA matches it firmly. Only some rows state a clone size, as once, few, many or a class for expanded clones.

d_call: .; clone_size: .; j_call: TRBJ2-7; v_call: TRBV4-2; cdr3_nt: TGTGCCAGCAGCCAAGTGGAGGTCGCAGTCTACGAGCAGTACTTC; cdr3_aa: CASSQVEVAVYEQYF
d_call: .; clone_size: .; j_call: TRBJ1-1; v_call: TRBV7-2; cdr3_nt: TGTGCCAGCAGTGTCCAGGGGCCTGGGAACACTGAAGCTTTCTTT; cdr3_aa: CASSVQGPGNTEAFF
d_call: .; clone_size: .; j_call: TRBJ1-1; v_call: TRBV6-5; cdr3_nt: TGTGCCAGCAGTTACGGTGGGGCGAACACTGAAGCTTTCTTT; cdr3_aa: CASSYGGANTEAFF
d_call: .; clone_size: .; j_call: TRBJ2-7; v_call: TRBV7-8; cdr3_nt: TGTGCCAGCAGCTTAGTAAGGTTCGGGGAACCCTCCTACGAGCAGTACTTC; cdr3_aa: CASSLVRFGEPSYEQYF
d_call: .; clone_size: .; j_call: TRBJ1-2; v_call: TRBV7-9; cdr3_nt: TGTGCCAGCAGCCGCGCAAACAGGGCCCCTAACTATGGCTACACCTTC; cdr3_aa: CASSRANRAPNYGYTF
d_call: .; clone_size: .; j_call: TRBJ2-1; v_call: TRBV6-1; cdr3_nt: TGTGCCAGCAGTGAAGATTGGGGCCCCAATGAGCAGTTCTTC; cdr3_aa: CASSEDWGPNEQFF
d_call: TRBD1; clone_size: .; j_call: TRBJ2-1; v_call: TRBV3-1/TRBV3-2; cdr3_nt: TGTGCCAGCAGCCAAGATGGGGAGACAGGGCGCCATGAGCAGTTCTTC; cdr3_aa: CASSQDGETGRHEQFF
d_call: .; clone_size: .; j_call: TRBJ2-3; v_call: TRBV18; cdr3_nt: TGTGCCAGCTCACCTCTCAGAGGAACAGATACGCAGTATTTT; cdr3_aa: CASSPLRGTDTQYF
d_call: TRBD2; clone_size: .; j_call: TRBJ2-1; v_call: TRBV24-1; cdr3_nt: TGTGCCACCAGCCCGGGACTAGCGGGAGGTAATGAGCAGTTCTTC; cdr3_aa: CATSPGLAGGNEQFF
d_call: .; clone_size: few; j_call: TRBJ1-1; v_call: TRBV7-9; cdr3_nt: TGTGCCAGTAGAACGACAGAGCGTCAAGAAGCTTTCTTT; cdr3_aa: CASRTTERQEAFF
d_call: .; clone_size: .; j_call: TRBJ1-1; v_call: TRBV14; cdr3_nt: TGTGCCAGCAGCCGGACAGCTAACACTGAAGCTTTCTTT; cdr3_aa: CASSRTANTEAFF
d_call: .; clone_size: .; j_call: TRBJ1-2; v_call: TRBV7-9; cdr3_nt: TGTGCCAGCAGCTACCCGTCGGGCAGGGCCCAAGCTAACTATGGCTACACCTTC; cdr3_aa: CASSYPSGRAQANYGYTF
d_call: TRBD2; clone_size: .; j_call: TRBJ2-3; v_call: TRBV7-2; cdr3_nt: TGTGCCAGCAGCTTCTCTAGCGGGAGGGGGTCAGATACGCAGTATTTT; cdr3_aa: CASSFSSGRGSDTQYF
d_call: TRBD2; clone_size: .; j_call: TRBJ2-3; v_call: TRBV30; cdr3_nt: TGTGCCTGGAGTGTCCTACCAGCGGGAGGAGATACGCAGTATTTT; cdr3_aa: CAWSVLPAGGDTQYF
d_call: .; clone_size: few; j_call: TRBJ1-2; v_call: TRBV7-9; cdr3_nt: TGTGCCAGCAGCTTAGAGGTGGGGGGCTATGGCTACACCTTC; cdr3_aa: CASSLEVGGYGYTF
d_call: TRBD1; clone_size: few; j_call: TRBJ1-1; v_call: TRBV5-6; cdr3_nt: TGTGCCAGCAGCGCGGGGACAGGGTACACTGAAGCTTTCTTT; cdr3_aa: CASSAGTGYTEAFF
d_call: .; clone_size: .; j_call: TRBJ1-6; v_call: TRBV7-9; cdr3_nt: TGTGCCAGCAGCCCCTACGGAGGCAGCTATAATTCACCCCTCCACTTT; cdr3_aa: CASSPYGGSYNSPLHF
d_call: .; clone_size: .; j_call: TRBJ1-1; v_call: TRBV4-3; cdr3_nt: TGCGCCAGCAGCCAAGGTCGACTTCTGAACACTGAAGCTTTCTTT; cdr3_aa: CASSQGRLLNTEAFF
d_call: .; clone_size: .; j_call: TRBJ2-7; v_call: TRBV5-4; cdr3_nt: TGTGCCAGCAGCTTGCAGGGAACTTCCTACGAGCAGTATTTC; cdr3_aa: CASSLQGTSYEQYF
d_call: TRBD1; clone_size: .; j_call: TRBJ1-5; v_call: TRBV27; cdr3_nt: TGTGCCAGCAAGATAGACAGGGGCGGCAATCAGCCCCAGCATTTT; cdr3_aa: CASKIDRGGNQPQHF
d_call: .; clone_size: .; j_call: TRBJ2-1; v_call: TRBV21-1; cdr3_nt: TGTGCCAGCAGACGCCGACCGGGACAGGGGAATGAGCAGTTCTTC; cdr3_aa: CASRRRPGQGNEQFF
d_call: TRBD2; clone_size: .; j_call: TRBJ2-7; v_call: TRBV12-3/TRBV12-4; cdr3_nt: TGTGCCTCCCAAAGGGCGGGGGCCTACGAGCAGTACTTC; cdr3_aa: CASQRAGAYEQYF
d_call: .; clone_size: .; j_call: TRBJ1-4; v_call: TRBV29-1; cdr3_nt: TGCAGCGTTGAAGAAACGGGGATAAATGAAAAACTGTTTTTT; cdr3_aa: CSVEETGINEKLFF
d_call: .; clone_size: once; j_call: TRBJ1-2; v_call: TRBV6-5; cdr3_nt: TGTGCCAGCAGTTACTCCCCGAGAGGGCCCGTTGAAACCTTC; cdr3_aa: CASSYSPRGPVETF
d_call: .; clone_size: .; j_call: TRBJ2-1; v_call: TRBV10-3; cdr3_nt: TGTGCCATCAGTGAGAGGCTAGGGCGGGACGGCTACAATGAGCAGTTCTTC; cdr3_aa: CAISERLGRDGYNEQFF
d_call: TRBD1; clone_size: .; j_call: TRBJ2-7; v_call: TRBV7-9; cdr3_nt: TGTGCCAGCAGCCCGGGACAGGGCACACACGAGCAGTACTTC; cdr3_aa: CASSPGQGTHEQYF
d_call: .; clone_size: .; j_call: TRBJ1-2; v_call: TRBV2; cdr3_nt: TGTGCCACCCTGCGGGGAGATGGCTACACCTTC; cdr3_aa: CATLRGDGYTF
d_call: TRBD1; clone_size: .; j_call: TRBJ2-2; v_call: TRBV5-8; cdr3_nt: TGTGCCAGCAGCTCGGAAGGGACAGGGGGTGCCGGGGAGCTGTTTTTT; cdr3_aa: CASSSEGTGGAGELFF
d_call: TRBD2; clone_size: .; j_call: TRBJ2-2; v_call: TRBV11-3; cdr3_nt: TGTGCCAGCAGCTCGAAGACTAGCGGCAGACCTCGAGGCACCGGGGAGCTGTTTTTT; cdr3_aa: CASSSKTSGRPRGTGELFF
d_call: .; clone_size: .; j_call: TRBJ1-5; v_call: TRBV7-8; cdr3_nt: TGTGCCAGCAGTCCCAACAGGGTTCGCAATCAGCCCCAGCATTTT; cdr3_aa: CASSPNRVRNQPQHF
d_call: TRBD1; clone_size: .; j_call: TRBJ2-3; v_call: TRBV28; cdr3_nt: TGTGCCAGCAGTTCGACAGGGGTGGATACGCAGTATTTT; cdr3_aa: CASSSTGVDTQYF
d_call: .; clone_size: once; j_call: TRBJ1-5; v_call: TRBV6-5; cdr3_nt: TGTGCCAGCAGTTTGTTACGGGAGCCCCAGCATTTT; cdr3_aa: CASSLLREPQHF
d_call: TRBD2; clone_size: .; j_call: TRBJ2-1; v_call: TRBV6-2/TRBV6-3; cdr3_nt: TGTGCCAGCAGTTATGAGGAGCGGGGGGGAGTAGGCGAGCAGTTCTTC; cdr3_aa: CASSYEERGGVGEQFF
d_call: .; clone_size: .; j_call: TRBJ1-1; v_call: TRBV7-9; cdr3_nt: TGTGCCAGCAGCTCGGCGAATGGGGGGACTGAAGCTTTCTTT; cdr3_aa: CASSSANGGTEAFF
d_call: TRBD1; clone_size: few; j_call: TRBJ1-2; v_call: TRBV27; cdr3_nt: TGTGCCAGCAGTTTGGGCCCCACCGGGACAGGGGGAATTGGCTATGGCTACACCTTC; cdr3_aa: CASSLGPTGTGGIGYGYTF
d_call: TRBD1; clone_size: .; j_call: TRBJ2-7; v_call: TRBV15; cdr3_nt: TGTGCCACCAGCAGACGTACCGGGACAGGGGTTCCGGTGTGGCAGTACTTC; cdr3_aa: CATSRRTGTGVPVWQYF
d_call: .; clone_size: .; j_call: TRBJ1-1; v_call: TRBV5-6; cdr3_nt: TGTGCCAGCAGCTTAGGACTCGTCATGAACACTGAAGCTTTCTTT; cdr3_aa: CASSLGLVMNTEAFF
d_call: TRBD2; clone_size: .; j_call: TRBJ2-3; v_call: TRBV18; cdr3_nt: TGTGCCAGCTCAGGACGGGGGGGCCTAGATACGCAGTATTTT; cdr3_aa: CASSGRGGLDTQYF
d_call: .; clone_size: .; j_call: TRBJ2-5; v_call: TRBV27; cdr3_nt: TGTGCCAGCAGCCCCCGGAGAGGTTCCCAGTACTTC; cdr3_aa: CASSPRRGSQYF
d_call: .; clone_size: once; j_call: TRBJ1-1; v_call: TRBV7-9; cdr3_nt: TGTGCCAGCAGCGGGGCGAACACTGAAGCTTTCTTT; cdr3_aa: CASSGANTEAFF
d_call: TRBD2; clone_size: .; j_call: TRBJ2-1; v_call: TRBV5-1; cdr3_nt: TGCGCCAGCATGTTCACGGGAGGGCCCGGGGAGCAGTTCTTC; cdr3_aa: CASMFTGGPGEQFF
d_call: .; clone_size: .; j_call: TRBJ1-6; v_call: TRBV6-1; cdr3_nt: TGTGCCAGCAGTGATGAGGGCACGAATTCACCCCTCCACTTT; cdr3_aa: CASSDEGTNSPLHF
d_call: .; clone_size: once; j_call: TRBJ2-5; v_call: TRBV2; cdr3_nt: TGTGCCAGTCTGGAGGGGCGAGAGACCCAGTACTTC; cdr3_aa: CASLEGRETQYF
d_call: .; clone_size: .; j_call: TRBJ1-1; v_call: TRBV24-1; cdr3_nt: TGTGCCACCAAGGAGGGTTCCGACACTGAAGCTTTCTTT; cdr3_aa: CATKEGSDTEAFF
d_call: .; clone_size: .; j_call: TRBJ2-1; v_call: TRBV30; cdr3_nt: TGTGCCTGGCACACAGCGCGGGTGCAGTTCTTC; cdr3_aa: CAWHTARVQFF
d_call: .; clone_size: .; j_call: TRBJ1-1; v_call: TRBV25-1; cdr3_nt: TGTGCCAGCAGTGAAGTGGACAGATTTAACACTGAAGCTTTCTTT; cdr3_aa: CASSEVDRFNTEAFF
d_call: .; clone_size: .; j_call: TRBJ2-2; v_call: TRBV30; cdr3_nt: TGTGCCTGGAGTGTACGTAGGGGGACCGGGGAGCTGTTTTTT; cdr3_aa: CAWSVRRGTGELFF
d_call: .; clone_size: .; j_call: TRBJ1-5; v_call: TRBV18; cdr3_nt: TGTGCCAGCTCACCCGGGGAAAATCAGCCCCAGCATTTT; cdr3_aa: CASSPGENQPQHF
d_call: .; clone_size: .; j_call: TRBJ2-1; v_call: TRBV7-2; cdr3_nt: TGTGCCAGCAGCCTAGGAGGGACACTTTACAATGAGCAGTTCTTC; cdr3_aa: CASSLGGTLYNEQFF
d_call: .; clone_size: .; j_call: TRBJ1-6; v_call: TRBV5-5; cdr3_nt: TGTGCCAGCAGCTCCTACCCTGAGGCAGTAAATAATTCACCCCTCCACTTT; cdr3_aa: CASSSYPEAVNNSPLHF
d_call: .; clone_size: .; j_call: TRBJ2-7; v_call: TRBV27; cdr3_nt: TGTGCCAGCAGCCCCGGGGTTTTAGGATACGAGCAGTACTTC; cdr3_aa: CASSPGVLGYEQYF
d_call: .; clone_size: .; j_call: TRBJ1-5; v_call: TRBV2; cdr3_nt: TGTGCCAGCTCGGACCAGGGAAATCAGCCCCAGCATTTT; cdr3_aa: CASSDQGNQPQHF
d_call: .; clone_size: .; j_call: TRBJ2-7; v_call: TRBV19; cdr3_nt: TGTGCCAGTAGAAGACAGGCTAGCTCCTACGAGCAGTACTTC; cdr3_aa: CASRRQASSYEQYF
d_call: TRBD2; clone_size: .; j_call: TRBJ2-3; v_call: TRBV7-2; cdr3_nt: TGTGCCAGCAGCTTACAGCTAGCGGGAGGAGGGGCAATAGATACGCAGTATTTT; cdr3_aa: CASSLQLAGGGAIDTQYF
d_call: TRBD1; clone_size: once; j_call: TRBJ1-1; v_call: TRBV30; cdr3_nt: TGTGCCTGGAGTAAGGTTGGGCAGGGGGGTGCGAACACTGAAGCTTTCTTT; cdr3_aa: CAWSKVGQGGANTEAFF
d_call: .; clone_size: .; j_call: TRBJ2-1; v_call: TRBV6-1; cdr3_nt: TGTGCCAGCAGTGAAGGTTCGTTGGGGACTCCTCAGTTCTTC; cdr3_aa: CASSEGSLGTPQFF
d_call: TRBD1; clone_size: .; j_call: TRBJ2-7; v_call: TRBV4-2; cdr3_nt: TGTGCCAGCAGCCAAGGGGACAGGGATCCGACCTACGAGCAGTACTTC; cdr3_aa: CASSQGDRDPTYEQYF
d_call: TRBD2; clone_size: .; j_call: TRBJ2-4; v_call: TRBV28; cdr3_nt: TGTGCCAGCAGTGGACTAGCGGGGGAGATCATTCAGTACTTC; cdr3_aa: CASSGLAGEIIQYF
d_call: TRBD1; clone_size: .; j_call: TRBJ1-2; v_call: TRBV7-9; cdr3_nt: TGTGCCAGCAGCTTAAGAGGGGGGACAGGCCCATATGGCTACACCTTC; cdr3_aa: CASSLRGGTGPYGYTF
d_call: TRBD1; clone_size: .; j_call: TRBJ2-1; v_call: TRBV6-5; cdr3_nt: TGTGCCAGCGGGACAGCAAATTACAATGAGCAGTTCTTC; cdr3_aa: CASGTANYNEQFF